A selection of T cell receptor beta chains follows, all from one sample in a study of blood T cell repertoires in COVID-19. TCRdb's copy holds only in-frame clones and misses some; the assay was immunoSEQ multiplex PCR. The repertoire holds more than 85,000 clones, with roughly 84% as singletons. Sequenced input: peripheral blood. These receptors were obtained from a woman aged 80 or over with acute or convalescent COVID-19. CDR3s include the opening cysteine and the closing phenylalanine or tryptophan. A D gene is named only where the DNA matches it firmly. Clone size, where shown, is once, few, many, or a class for clones that have expanded.

V gene: TRBV6-2/TRBV6-3
D gene: TRBD2
CDR3 length: 14
clone size: NA
J gene: TRBJ2-5
CDR3 DNA: TGTGCCAGCAGTCGTATAGCGGGAGAAGAGACCCAGTACTTC
CDR3 protein: CASSRIAGEETQYF

V gene: TRBV4-3
D gene: TRBD2
CDR3 length: 17
clone size: NA
J gene: TRBJ2-1
CDR3 DNA: TGCGCCAGCAGCCAAGATTCCCTAGCGGCCTCCTACAATGAGCAGTTCTTC
CDR3 protein: CASSQDSLAASYNEQFF

V gene: TRBV2
D gene: NA
CDR3 length: 11
clone size: NA
J gene: TRBJ2-5
CDR3 DNA: TGTGCCAGGAATTTCGGGGAGACCCAGTACTTC
CDR3 protein: CARNFGETQYF

V gene: TRBV5-1
D gene: NA
CDR3 length: 14
clone size: NA
J gene: TRBJ2-1
CDR3 DNA: TGCGCCACCACGGAAGGCGGGTCGTACAATGAGCAGTTCTTC
CDR3 protein: CATTEGGSYNEQFF

V gene: TRBV19
D gene: TRBD1
CDR3 length: 11
clone size: NA
J gene: TRBJ1-6
CDR3 DNA: TGTGCCAGTGCCACAGGGGCACCCCTCCACTTT
CDR3 protein: CASATGAPLHF

V gene: TRBV11-3
D gene: NA
CDR3 length: 14
clone size: NA
J gene: TRBJ2-3
CDR3 DNA: TGTGCCAGCAGCCCTCGGACAAACACAGATACGCAGTATTTT
CDR3 protein: CASSPRTNTDTQYF

V gene: TRBV7-9
D gene: TRBD1
CDR3 length: 14
clone size: NA
J gene: TRBJ1-2
CDR3 DNA: TGTGCCAGCAGCTTAGGGACAGGCCCCCTGGGCTACACCTTC
CDR3 protein: CASSLGTGPLGYTF

V gene: TRBV3-1/TRBV3-2
D gene: TRBD1
CDR3 length: 15
clone size: NA
J gene: TRBJ2-1
CDR3 DNA: TGTGCCAGCAGCCAAGCCCGGGACAGGGGGAATGAGCAGTTCTTC
CDR3 protein: CASSQARDRGNEQFF

V gene: TRBV4-2
D gene: TRBD1
CDR3 length: 15
clone size: NA
J gene: TRBJ2-7
CDR3 DNA: TGTGCCAGCAGCCCCCCCGGGACAGGGTCCTACGAGCAGTACTTC
CDR3 protein: CASSPPGTGSYEQYF

V gene: TRBV7-9
D gene: TRBD1
CDR3 length: 18
clone size: NA
J gene: TRBJ1-4
CDR3 DNA: TGTGCCAGCAGCTTAGCCTCCGGGACAGGGCCCCATAATGAAAAACTGTTTTTT
CDR3 protein: CASSLASGTGPHNEKLFF

V gene: TRBV9
D gene: NA
CDR3 length: 16
clone size: NA
J gene: TRBJ2-2
CDR3 DNA: TGTGCCAGCAGCCGTAAGACAGAATTCTACACCGGGGAGCTGTTTTTT
CDR3 protein: CASSRKTEFYTGELFF

V gene: TRBV9
D gene: TRBD1
CDR3 length: 13
clone size: NA
J gene: TRBJ1-2
CDR3 DNA: TGTGCCAGCAGCGTAGACACAGGGGACGGCTACACCTTC
CDR3 protein: CASSVDTGDGYTF

V gene: TRBV28
D gene: NA
CDR3 length: 16
clone size: NA
J gene: TRBJ1-2
CDR3 DNA: TGTGCCAGCAGTTTTGGGAGAGGGGGTGTGGGGTATGGCTACACCTTC
CDR3 protein: CASSFGRGGVGYGYTF

V gene: TRBV5-1
D gene: NA
CDR3 length: 15
clone size: NA
J gene: TRBJ2-3
CDR3 DNA: TGCGCCAGCAGCTTGAGATCCGAGAGCACAGATACGCAGTATTTT
CDR3 protein: CASSLRSESTDTQYF

V gene: TRBV6-5
D gene: NA
CDR3 length: 15
clone size: NA
J gene: TRBJ1-1
CDR3 DNA: TGTGCCAGCACCGCTTTGGGGGGTGGGGACACTGAAGCTTTCTTT
CDR3 protein: CASTALGGGDTEAFF

V gene: TRBV4-1
D gene: NA
CDR3 length: 16
clone size: NA
J gene: TRBJ2-1
CDR3 DNA: TGCGCCAGCAGCCAAGCAGGTATTGGTCTACACGATGAGCAGTTCTTC
CDR3 protein: CASSQAGIGLHDEQFF

V gene: TRBV7-2
D gene: NA
CDR3 length: 13
clone size: NA
J gene: TRBJ2-7
CDR3 DNA: TGTGCCAGCAGCCCCAGACTCCTTTATGAGCAGTACTTC
CDR3 protein: CASSPRLLYEQYF

V gene: TRBV9
D gene: NA
CDR3 length: 12
clone size: once
J gene: TRBJ2-3
CDR3 DNA: TGTGCCAGCAGCGTAGATGAGTTCACGCAGTATTTT
CDR3 protein: CASSVDEFTQYF

V gene: TRBV5-6
D gene: NA
CDR3 length: 15
clone size: once
J gene: TRBJ2-1
CDR3 DNA: TGTGCCAGCAGCCGGGCGGAGACTAACTACAATGAGCAGTTCTTC
CDR3 protein: CASSRAETNYNEQFF

V gene: TRBV5-8
D gene: TRBD1
CDR3 length: 15
clone size: NA
J gene: TRBJ1-5
CDR3 DNA: TGTGCCAGCAGTCCCTGGGACAGGGGGGCTGTGGCCCAGCATTTT
CDR3 protein: CASSPWDRGAVAQHF

V gene: TRBV4-2
D gene: NA
CDR3 length: 14
clone size: NA
J gene: TRBJ1-3
CDR3 DNA: TGTGCCAGCAGCCAAGGGGCCAGAGGAAACACCATATATTTT
CDR3 protein: CASSQGARGNTIYF

V gene: TRBV24-1
D gene: NA
CDR3 length: 15
clone size: NA
J gene: TRBJ1-1
CDR3 DNA: TGTGCCACCAGTGATTTGCGGCAGGGCTTTAATGAAGCTTTCTTT
CDR3 protein: CATSDLRQGFNEAFF

V gene: TRBV6-4
D gene: TRBD2
CDR3 length: 14
clone size: few
J gene: TRBJ2-1
CDR3 DNA: TGTGCCAGCAGTGTCGCGGGGGGGCGAAATGAGCAGTTCTTC
CDR3 protein: CASSVAGGRNEQFF

V gene: TRBV6-1
D gene: TRBD2
CDR3 length: 17
clone size: NA
J gene: TRBJ2-7
CDR3 DNA: TGTGCCAGCAGTGAAGTATTCGCCGGGACTACTTTCTACGAGCAGTACTTC
CDR3 protein: CASSEVFAGTTFYEQYF